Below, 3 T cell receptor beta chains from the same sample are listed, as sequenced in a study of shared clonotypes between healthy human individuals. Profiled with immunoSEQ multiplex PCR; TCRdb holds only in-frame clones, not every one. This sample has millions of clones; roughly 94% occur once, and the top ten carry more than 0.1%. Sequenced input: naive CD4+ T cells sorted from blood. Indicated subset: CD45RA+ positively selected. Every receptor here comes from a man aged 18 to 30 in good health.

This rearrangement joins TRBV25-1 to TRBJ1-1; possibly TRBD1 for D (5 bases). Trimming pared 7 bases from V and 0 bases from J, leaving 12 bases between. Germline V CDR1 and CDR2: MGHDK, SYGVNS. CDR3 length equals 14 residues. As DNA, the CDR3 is TGTGCCAGCACCATTGGGGGGATGAACACTGAAGCTTTCTTT. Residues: CASTIGGMNTEAFF. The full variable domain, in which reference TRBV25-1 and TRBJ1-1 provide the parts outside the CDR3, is EADIYQTPRYLVIGTGKKITLECSQTMGHDKMYWYQQDPGMELHLIHYSYGVNSTEKGDLSSESTVSRIRTEHFPLTLESARPSHTSQYLCASTIGGMNTEAFFGQGTRLTVV.

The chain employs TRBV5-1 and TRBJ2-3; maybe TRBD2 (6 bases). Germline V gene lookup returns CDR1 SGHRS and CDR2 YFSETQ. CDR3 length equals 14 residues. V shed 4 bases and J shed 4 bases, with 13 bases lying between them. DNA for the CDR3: TGCGCCAGCAGCCAAGCGGGTCCGGCAGATACGCAGTATTTT. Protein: CASSQAGPADTQYF.

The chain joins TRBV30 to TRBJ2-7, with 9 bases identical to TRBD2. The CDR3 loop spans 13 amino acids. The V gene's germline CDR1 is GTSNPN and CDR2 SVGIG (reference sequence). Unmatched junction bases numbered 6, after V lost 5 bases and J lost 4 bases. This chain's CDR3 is CAWDRSGGYEQYF. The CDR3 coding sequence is TGTGCCTGGGACCGCAGCGGGGGGTACGAGCAGTACTTC.